This record concerns one T cell receptor beta chain sequence. This sample is part of a study of molecular identifiers for immune sequencing clone quantification. MiXCR, applied by TCRdb to the PCR reads, yields one record per CDR3 protein. The sample shows over 50,000 distinct CDR3 sequences, around 33% of them seen only once. Germline CDR1 LNHNV, CDR2 YYDKDF (reference sequence). The CDR3 consists of 12 residues. V lost 0 bases, J lost 3 bases, and 2 bases lay in between. The sequence was obtained from a human donor in good health. Some libraries in this study had Jurkat cell RNA spiked in. Sequencing was performed on naive CD8+ T cells from blood, with Jurkat cell RNA spiked in. Subset here: FACS-sorted CD8+CD4-CCR7+CD45RA+ naive T cells. This chain links TRBV15 with TRBJ2-5; D not resolved. The CDR3 sequence: CATSREEETQYF. The CDR3 bases are TGTGCCACCAGCAGAGAAGAAGAGACCCAGTACTTC.